The clone carrying this TCR beta chain has a count of ten or more. The antigen is not known. These data come from a study of T cell repertoires in cytomegalovirus infection. In the study overall: Public signatures in TCR beta pointed to CMV infection and matching HLA type.

Study-wide results and limits: CMV-specific TCR beta clonotypes restricted by HLA-C were the ones dominating the ex vivo response.

MiXCR, applied by TCRdb to the reads, yields one record per CDR3 protein. The repertoire includes about 300,000 distinct CDR3 sequences, roughly 9.3% of them detected once, and around 2.5% sits in the top ten. The junction had 5 bases not matched to a gene; V was cut back by 4 bases and J by 5 bases. Germline values: CDR1 SGHKS, CDR2 YYEKEE (reference sequence). The CDR3 covers 13 residues. The receptor was isolated from a human donor in good health (CMV status not recorded). Some clones in this sample may be carry-over from other donors' samples. V is TRBV5-5 and J is TRBJ1-1; 7 nucleotides agree with TRBD1. Material: PBMCs. The CDR3 DNA is TGTGCCAGCAGCCTGCAGGGGGAGACTGAAGCTTTCTTT. Translation: CASSLQGETEAFF.